The clone carrying this T cell receptor beta chain turned up a few times. Its antigen is undetermined. These data are taken from a study of CD8+ T cells in alopecia areata. Study background: Treated patients were given 5 to 10 mg oral tofacitinib twice daily.

As to treatment: oral pan-JAK inhibitor, 5-10 mg twice daily. Alopecia areata patients gave lesional scalp punch biopsies and peripheral blood samples. In germline, CDR1 is SEHNR, CDR2 FQNEAQ (reference sequence). V lost 5 bases and J lost 6, with 17 bases in between. This CDR3 spans 14 amino acids. Study outcomes and limitations: Lesional scalp, notably in alopecia totalis/universalis, had clonality above that of normal scalp. Having just one nonresponder leaves the connection between baseline CD8+ expansion and response unresolved.

RNA extraction was followed by reverse transcription into cDNA, which acted as the sequencing template. The data were produced by immunoSEQ multiplex PCR, yet TCRdb's version contains in-frame clones alone and is incomplete. This sample has tens of thousands of clones, with roughly 50% found just once. Sequencing was performed on CD8+ T cells sorted from blood, taken at roughly week 36, from a patient treated with tofacitinib. This chain uses TRBV7-9 with TRBJ2-7; the D gene could be TRBD1 or TRBD2 (5 bases each). This receptor was taken from a human donor with alopecia areata. The CDR3 coding sequence is TGTGCCAGCAGCCCCCGAGGGGATGGAGCCGAGCAGTACTTC. Translated: CASSPRGDGAEQYF.